These T cell receptor beta chains were read from a single sample in a study. TCRdb reanalysed the 5' RACE reads using MiXCR and keeps one entry per CDR3 protein. The sample includes 40,000 to 55,000 distinct CDR3 sequences, roughly 20% of them seen just once. Sequenced material: Tregs sorted from a lymph node. All receptors come from a female donor with breast cancer. CDR3s include the opening cysteine and the closing phenylalanine or tryptophan. D genes are given only for firm matches. Clone size is shown for a subset of rows, as once, few, many or a class of expanded clone.

many	NA	TRBV28	TRBJ2-7	CASSLPVGDPYEQYF	TGTGCCAGCAGCCTGCCGGTAGGGGACCCCTACGAGCAGTACTTC
few	NA	TRBV18	TRBJ2-1	CASSPSQGSDEQFF	TGTGCCAGCTCACCAAGCCAGGGGAGCGATGAGCAGTTCTTC
NA	NA	TRBV9	TRBJ2-1	CASSTRRTGSSYNEQFF	TGTGCCAGCAGCACCAGGCGGACTGGAAGCTCCTACAATGAGCAGTTCTTC
many	NA	TRBV11-2	TRBJ2-6	CASSLQSGANVLTF	TGTGCCAGCAGCTTACAGTCTGGGGCCAACGTCCTGACTTTC
many	NA	TRBV4-1	TRBJ1-5	CASSRLPTGIYSNQPQHF	TGCGCCAGCAGCCGACTACCCACAGGGATATATAGCAATCAGCCCCAGCATTTT
medium-sized	TRBD2	TRBV4-1	TRBJ2-1	CASSMGGDNEQFF	TGCGCCAGCAGCATGGGGGGGGATAATGAGCAGTTCTTC
NA	NA	TRBV4-1	TRBJ1-1	CASGPMGGWMNTEAFF	TGCGCCAGCGGCCCCATGGGGGGATGGATGAACACTGAAGCTTTCTTT
few	TRBD2	TRBV12-3/TRBV12-4	TRBJ2-7	CASSFLADSYEQYF	TGTGCCAGCAGTTTCCTAGCGGACTCCTACGAGCAGTACTTC
many	NA	TRBV12-3/TRBV12-4	TRBJ2-5	CASSPGRLQETQYF	TGTGCCAGCAGTCCCGGACGACTCCAAGAGACCCAGTACTTC
few	NA	TRBV6-1	TRBJ1-3	CASGDGTKYSSGNTTYF	TGTGCCAGCGGTGATGGGACAAAATATTCCTCTGGAAACACCACATATTTT
few	TRBD1	TRBV10-3	TRBJ2-7	CAITDRGDYEQYF	TGTGCCATCACAGACAGGGGGGACTACGAGCAGTACTTC
NA	TRBD1	TRBV30	TRBJ2-1	CARTQGRGLNEQFF	TGTGCCAGAACACAGGGGAGAGGTCTCAATGAGCAGTTCTTC
NA	TRBD1	TRBV24-1	TRBJ2-5	CATSAGGAGETQYF	TGTGCCACCAGCGCAGGGGGCGCGGGAGAGACCCAGTACTTC
NA	TRBD1	TRBV30	TRBJ1-6	CARQGQSYNSPLHF	TGTGCCCGACAGGGTCAGTCCTATAATTCACCCCTCCACTTT
few	NA	TRBV3-1	TRBJ2-3	CASSLSGEADTQYF	TGTGCCAGCAGCCTGTCGGGGGAGGCAGATACGCAGTATTTT
NA	NA	TRBV27	TRBJ2-3	CASSWIHTDTQYF	TGTGCCAGCAGTTGGATCCACACAGATACGCAGTATTTT
NA	NA	TRBV6-5	TRBJ1-1	CASSYGNTEALF	TGTGCCAGCAGTTACGGGAACACTGAAGCTCTCTTT
many	NA	TRBV5-5	TRBJ2-7	CASSPDWTYEQYF	TGTGCCAGCAGCCCGGACTGGACCTACGAGCAGTACTTC
many	NA	TRBV12-3/TRBV12-4	TRBJ2-1	CASSLNIQNEQFF	TGTGCCAGCAGTTTGAATATTCAAAATGAGCAGTTCTTC
few	NA	TRBV5-4	TRBJ2-1	CASSLELSGNEQFF	TGTGCCAGCAGCTTGGAACTCTCCGGGAATGAGCAGTTCTTC
many	NA	TRBV9	TRBJ2-1	CASSVTGRLNEQFF	TGTGCCAGCAGCGTGACGGGTCGACTGAATGAGCAGTTCTTC
NA	TRBD1	TRBV7-9	TRBJ1-2	CASSLGDSNYGYTF	TGTGCCAGCAGCTTGGGGGACAGTAACTATGGCTACACCTTC
many	TRBD1	TRBV5-6	TRBJ1-1	CASSLGQGVIMNTEAFF	TGTGCCAGCAGCTTGGGACAGGGAGTTATCATGAACACTGAAGCTTTCTTT
NA	TRBD2	TRBV5-1	TRBJ2-5	CASSLYGRGEILYF	TGCGCCAGCAGCTTGTACGGGAGGGGAGAGATCCTGTACTTC
NA	NA	TRBV20-1	TRBJ2-5	CSARDGLIETQYF	TGCAGTGCTAGAGACGGACTAATAGAGACCCAGTACTTC
few	TRBD1	TRBV30	TRBJ1-5	CAWSGGGGGNQPQHF	TGTGCCTGGAGTGGGGGAGGGGGCGGCAATCAGCCCCAGCATTTT
many	TRBD1	TRBV27	TRBJ2-1	CASSYRGYNEQFF	TGTGCCAGCAGTTACAGGGGCTACAATGAGCAGTTCTTC
many	TRBD1	TRBV5-1	TRBJ2-7	CASSLVGTGSHEQYF	TGCGCCAGCAGCTTGGTGGGGACAGGGAGCCACGAGCAGTACTTC
NA	NA	TRBV12-3/TRBV12-4	TRBJ2-5	CASTPSGQGRETQYF	TGTGCCAGCACGCCCTCGGGACAAGGCCGGGAGACCCAGTACTTC
many	TRBD1	TRBV20-1	TRBJ2-5	CSARTGAQETQYF	TGCAGTGCTAGAACAGGGGCTCAAGAGACCCAGTACTTC
NA	TRBD1	TRBV6-6	TRBJ2-1	CASSYGTGKNEQFF	TGTGCCAGCAGTTACGGGACAGGGAAGAATGAGCAGTTCTTC
NA	NA	TRBV12-3/TRBV12-4	TRBJ2-5	CASSFSPETQYF	TGTGCCAGCAGTTTTTCGCCCGAGACCCAGTACTTC
many	TRBD2	TRBV6-6	TRBJ2-5	CASSYAPGLAGETQYF	TGTGCCAGCAGTTACGCGCCGGGACTAGCGGGAGAGACCCAGTACTTC